Each of the 27 T cell receptor beta chains below was sequenced from the same sample in a study of cytomegalovirus exposure and HLA in healthy donors. It was with 60 Vbeta and 13 Jbeta primers that the PCR ran. This table comes from immunoSEQ multiplex PCR, and its TCRdb copy is limited to in-frame clones, with some not included. The data show around 150,000 clones, over 70% seen once. The sequenced sample consisted of PBMCs. The receptors derive from a woman in her late teens or twenties in good health and CMV-seronegative.

A single count supports this clone. CDR3 DNA sequence: TGTGCCACCAGCAGCGACTTAGATACGCAGTATTTT. As protein: CATSSDLDTQYF. The V call is TRBV15, the J call TRBJ2-3; D is uncertain. The V end lost 3 bases, the J end lost 5 bases, and 6 bases lay between the germline ends. Germline assignment: CDR1 LNHNV and CDR2 YYDKDF (reference sequence). This CDR3 comprises 12 residues.

The chain links TRBV2 to TRBJ2-2, with D unclear. CDR3 size: 13 residues. The germline CDR1 and CDR2 sequences are SNHLY and FYNNEI. V was cut by 4 bases and J by 2 bases, with 5 bases left in between. In nucleotides, the CDR3 is TGTGCCAGCAGTGTTCTCAACACCGGGGAGCTGTTTTTT. Amino acid sequence: CASSVLNTGELFF.

This clone was picked up one time. Other DNA sequences in the same sample also yield this CDR3. The chain joins TRBV10-1 to TRBJ2-3; D gene uncertain. The CDR3 is 12 amino acids. V lost 4 bases to trimming and J lost 4 bases, with 6 bases between them. Germline CDR1 and CDR2: WNHNN and SYGVQD (reference sequence). The CDR3 DNA reads TGCGCCAGCAGTGGGCTAGCAGATACGCAGTATTTT. Encoded protein: CASSGLADTQYF.

This chain uses TRBV7-9 with TRBJ2-3; 7 bases match TRBD1. Trimming cost V 4 bases and J 0 bases; bases outside gene matches: 7. The CDR3 has 16 residues. CDR1 SEHNR and CDR2 FQNEAQ come from the germline V gene (reference sequence). Here the CDR3 reads CASSSGTATSTDTQYF. Written as DNA, the CDR3 is TGTGCCAGCAGCTCAGGGACAGCCACTAGCACAGATACGCAGTATTTT. Variable domain in full (rest from reference TRBV7-9 and TRBJ2-3): DTGVSQNPRHKITKRGQNVTFRCDPISEHNRLYWYRQTLGQGPEFLTYFQNEAQLEKSRLLSDRFSAERPKGSFSTLEIQRTEQGDSAMYLCASSSGTATSTDTQYFGPGTRLTVL.

This clone was seen a single time. The CDR3 DNA follows: TGTGCCAGCAGCTTGGACAGGGGGGGCCCAGCTATCCCGTACACCTTC. Amino acid sequence: CASSLDRGGPAIPYTF. V gene TRBV5-4 combines with J gene TRBJ1-2; 8 bases are shared with TRBD1. This CDR3 spans 16 amino acids. Per germline, CDR1 SGHNT and CDR2 YYREEE (reference sequence). The V gene end was trimmed by 0 bases and the J gene end by 11 bases; junction bases not matched to a gene: 15.

The chain couples TRBV2 to TRBJ1-1; TRBD1 agrees at 7 bases. CDR3 length: 12 residues. Germline CDR1 SNHLY, CDR2 FYNNEI. The junction had 6 bases not matched to a gene; V was cut back by 8 bases and J by 6 bases. The CDR3 coding sequence is TGTGCCAGCTTTTATGGACAGGCTGAAGCTTTCTTT. Translation gives CASFYGQAEAFF.

The chain joins TRBV7-6 to TRBJ1-5, with TRBD1 as a possible D gene (5 bases). Trimming removed 1 base at V and 0 bases at J, with 13 bases between. CDR3 length equals 17 residues. Germline V gene lookup returns CDR1 SGHVS and CDR2 FNYEAQ. The CDR3 is CASSLGSTGYSNQPQHF. The CDR3 bases are TGTGCCAGCAGCTTAGGCAGTACAGGATATAGCAATCAGCCCCAGCATTTT.

Details on this clone: Germline and junction disagree at one end, which may indicate a read error. V usage is TRBV4-1 and J usage is TRBJ2-3; TRBD2 matches at 9 bases. Per germline, CDR1 MGHRA and CDR2 YSYEKL. This CDR3 is built from 16 residues. The CDR3: CAGSQALAGGTDTQYF. The CDR3 nucleotides are TGCGCCGGCAGCCAAGCCTTAGCGGGGGGCACAGATACGCAGTATTTT.

This chain connects TRBV5-1 to TRBJ1-4, with D possibly matching TRBD1 (5 bases). This CDR3 is 14 amino acids long. V lost 4 bases and J 8 bases, leaving 15 bases between the germline ends. Germline V gene lookup returns CDR1 SGHRS and CDR2 YFSETQ. CDR3 sequence (DNA): TGCGCCAGCAGCCCCCAGGGCACAGCAGAAAAACTGTTTTTT. It codes for CASSPQGTAEKLFF.

CDR3 coding DNA: TGTGCCAGCAGCTCTAGGACTAGCGGGGGTCCCCAGTACTTC. This gives the protein CASSSRTSGGPQYF. The chain combines TRBV7-2 with TRBJ2-7; 13 nucleotides align to TRBD2. The CDR3 consists of 14 residues. Germline CDR1 and CDR2: SGHTA and FQGNSA. Germline trimming cut 4 bases from V and 10 bases from J; bases unmatched to any gene: 7.

This clone occurred a few times. The chain carries TRBV6-5 and TRBJ2-1; tentatively, D is TRBD2 (5 bases). V shed 0 bases and J shed 8 bases, with 8 bases lying between them. The germline V gene has CDR1 MNHEY and CDR2 SVGAGI. The CDR3 loop spans 13 amino acids. As DNA, the CDR3 is TGTGCCAGCAGTTACTCCCGGGGATATGAGCAGTTCTTC. Encoded protein: CASSYSRGYEQFF.

This chain joins TRBV7-9 and TRBJ2-1, with 9 positions matching TRBD1. The CDR3 sequence is 18 residues long. The germline V gene has CDR1 SEHNR and CDR2 FQNEAQ (reference sequence). V lost 2 bases to trimming and J lost 10 bases; unmatched junction nucleotides: 18. The CDR3 DNA sequence: TGTGCCAGCAGCTTAAGGCATCAACCGACAGGGGGAGTACGGGAGCAGTTCTTC. Amino acids: CASSLRHQPTGGVREQFF.

V gene TRBV7-9 combines with J gene TRBJ2-3; no clear D gene. The CDR3 contains 15 residues. Germline-derived CDR1 and CDR2 are SEHNR and FQNEAQ (reference sequence). V shed 1 base and J shed 0 bases, with 8 bases lying between them. CDR3 sequence: CASSLVYRSTDTQYF. Here the CDR3 DNA reads TGTGCCAGCAGCTTAGTTTACAGAAGCACAGATACGCAGTATTTT.

As regards this clone: This sample also contains other DNA sequences that code for the same CDR3. The V and J genes are TRBV29-1 and TRBJ1-2, with D possibly TRBD1 on 6 matching bases. Trimming took 6 bases from V and 2 from J, leaving 10 bases between them. Germline V gene lookup returns CDR1 SQVTM and CDR2 ANQGSEA. This CDR3 has 12 amino acids. The CDR3 DNA reads as TGCAGCGTCGGGCAGGGGAACTATGGCTACACCTTC. Its translation: CSVGQGNYGYTF.

The V gene is TRBV6-1, the J gene TRBJ2-7; a weak D match, TRBD2 (5 bases). The CDR3 is made up of 13 amino acids. Trimming left V 6 bases short and J 5 bases short, with 14 bases between. Germline CDR1 is MNHNS and CDR2 is SASEGT. The CDR3 coding sequence is TGTGCCAGCAGCAACCGAGGGTTCGACGAGCAGTACTTC. Residues: CASSNRGFDEQYF.

This chain uses TRBV6-6 with TRBJ2-2; D remains unclear. The ends were cut back, 2 bases at V and 7 bases at J, with 5 bases in the middle. Germline V gives CDR1 MNHNY, CDR2 SVGAGI (reference sequence). The CDR3 consists of 12 residues. CDR3 sequence reads: CASSYVNGELFF. The CDR3 region has the DNA TGTGCCAGCAGTTACGTCAACGGGGAGCTGTTTTTT.

The rearrangement joins TRBV10-1 to TRBJ1-1; 9 positions match TRBD1. V lost 3 bases to trimming and J lost 4 bases; unmatched junction nucleotides: 3. The germline V gene has CDR1 WNHNN and CDR2 SYGVQD (reference sequence). The CDR3 spans 14 residues. CDR3 sequence reads: CASSEGTGPTEAFF. The CDR3 DNA sequence: TGCGCCAGCAGTGAAGGGACAGGGCCCACTGAAGCTTTCTTT.

The genes are TRBV5-4 and TRBJ2-7; a weak D match, TRBD1 (5 bases). In germline, CDR1 is SGHNT, CDR2 YYREEE (reference sequence). Trimming cost V 1 base and J 3 bases, with 8 bases left between them. This CDR3 contains 13 residues. CDR3: CASSLRGGYEQYF. The CDR3 DNA follows: TGTGCCAGCAGCTTGAGGGGCGGCTACGAGCAGTACTTC.

The V and J genes are TRBV5-1 and TRBJ2-7; D is unresolved. V was cut by 2 bases and J by 5 bases, with 11 bases left in between. Germline V gene data show CDR1 as SGHRS and CDR2 as YFSETQ. CDR3 size: 13 residues. CDR3 DNA sequence: TGCGCCAGCAGCTTTACAGAAAGTAACGAGCAGTACTTC. It specifies CASSFTESNEQYF.

The rearrangement links TRBV5-6 to TRBJ2-3; 8 bases are a match to TRBD2. The trim removed 4 bases at V and 2 bases at J, leaving 6 bases unmatched. The CDR3 is made up of 15 amino acids. Looked up from germline, CDR1 is SGHDT and CDR2 is YYEEEE. The CDR3 nucleotides are TGTGCCAGCAGCCTATATAGCGGGGTCACAGATACGCAGTATTTT. It is translated as CASSLYSGVTDTQYF.

The J gene is TRBJ2-7, the V gene TRBV10-2; the D gene is possibly TRBD1 (6 bases). The CDR3 runs to 14 residues. The ends were cut back, 5 bases at V and 7 bases at J, with 18 bases in the middle. Germline-derived CDR1 and CDR2 are WSHSY and SAAADI. CDR3: CASSSHRVVDEQYF. In nucleotides, the CDR3 is TGCGCCAGCAGTTCGCACAGGGTAGTCGATGAGCAGTACTTC.

The chain is built from TRBV7-9 and TRBJ1-2; possible D gene TRBD1, 6 bases. CDR3 length equals 15 residues. Germline CDR1 and CDR2: SEHNR and FQNEAQ (reference sequence). Trimming took off 3 bases at V and 6 bases at J, with 17 bases between the two ends. CDR3 in amino acids: CASSFALGGDNGYTF. The CDR3 coding sequence is TGTGCCAGCAGCTTTGCGTTGGGGGGGGACAATGGCTACACCTTC.

This sequence joins TRBV27 and TRBJ2-1; TRBD2 matches at 7 bases. This CDR3 is built from 14 residues. V gave up 6 bases and J gave up 4 bases; unmatched junction bases: 6. Germline-derived CDR1 and CDR2 are MNHEY and SMNVEV (reference sequence). The CDR3 DNA follows: TGTGCCAGCAGGGTCGAGCGGGGATACAATGAGCAGTTCTTC. Protein product: CASRVERGYNEQFF.

The V gene is TRBV30, the J gene TRBJ2-5; 7 bases fit TRBD1. Losses at the gene ends were 5 bases for V and 2 bases for J; bases not matched to a gene: 8. There are 14 residues in the CDR3. From germline, CDR1 is GTSNPN and CDR2 SVGIG (reference sequence). The CDR3 DNA follows: TGTGCCTGGGAACCGGGACAGAAGCAAGAGACCCAGTACTTC. Protein: CAWEPGQKQETQYF.

This chain joins TRBV11-2 and TRBJ2-3; 11 bases are a match to TRBD2. This CDR3 is built from 18 residues. V shed 1 base and J 2 bases; nucleotides not matched to a gene: 8. Germline V CDR1 and CDR2: SGHAT, FQNNGV. CDR3 sequence: CASSLGLLAGGFTDTQYF. In DNA form, the CDR3 reads TGTGCCAGCAGCTTAGGTCTTCTAGCGGGGGGATTCACAGATACGCAGTATTTT.

A single count supports this clone. The chain has TRBV28 and TRBJ2-1, with TRBD1 matching over 12 bases. V shed 2 bases, J shed 7 bases, and the junction held 12 bases outside the gene matches. This CDR3 has 18 residues. CDR1 is MDHEN, CDR2 SYDVKM, per germline. The CDR3, as DNA: TGTGCCAGCAGTTTAGTCGGGGTGCGGGACAGGGGGCAAAATGAGCAGTTCTTC. Its protein product is CASSLVGVRDRGQNEQFF. The variable domain in full, with the rest retrieved from reference TRBV28 and TRBJ2-1, is DVKVTQSSRYLVKRTGEKVFLECVQDMDHENMFWYRQDPGLGLRLIYFSYDVKMKEKGDIPEGYSVSREKKERFSLILESASTNQTSMYLCASSLVGVRDRGQNEQFFGPGTRLTVL.

Comments on this clone: Other DNA sequences within the sample encode an identical CDR3. This chain links TRBV2 with TRBJ1-3, with a tentative D call TRBD1 (5 bases). Trimming took off 4 bases at V and 0 bases at J, with 7 bases between the two ends. Germline V gene data show CDR1 as SNHLY and CDR2 as FYNNEI. The CDR3 spans 14 residues. The CDR3 DNA sequence: TGTGCCAGCAGTGGACAGAGCTCTGGAAACACCATATATTTT. This sequence encodes CASSGQSSGNTIYF.